The clone carrying this T cell receptor beta chain has a handful of counts. The target antigen is unknown. Every participating donor gave one draw, a heparinised blood sample averaging about 110 mL. A sort by CD45RO/CCR7/CD25/CD127/CD95/CD27 yielded CD4+ naive, central memory, regulatory and stem cell-like memory cells. This sample is part of a study of beta chain features in type 1 diabetes. Across the whole study: All samples yielded around 98 million examined sorted cells. Findings and caveats of the study: Among patients with Type 1 diabetes, TCRB CDR3s were moderately but significantly shorter in every one of the four CD4+ subsets. In the patient group, naive, central memory and Treg TCRB repertoires seemed more alike than in the healthy donor group.

The CDR3 is 13 amino acids. CDR1 is LGHNA, CDR2 YSLEER, per germline. Trimming left V 3 bases short and J 4 bases short, with 8 bases between. Every bit of the isolated RNA underwent reverse transcription, so sequencing read expressed TCRB transcripts. Using immunoSEQ multiplex PCR, the repertoire was profiled, and TCRdb retains in-frame clones only, with some absent. In the table there are over 150,000 clones, 10% of which are singletons. Sequencing was done on a sample of central memory CD4+ T cells from blood. The sequence derives from a man younger than 40 with type 1 diabetes. The chain carries TRBV4-3 and TRBJ2-3, with no clear D. CDR3 amino acids: CASSQTEADTQYF. In nucleotides, the CDR3 is TGCGCCAGCAGCCAGACTGAGGCAGATACGCAGTATTTT.